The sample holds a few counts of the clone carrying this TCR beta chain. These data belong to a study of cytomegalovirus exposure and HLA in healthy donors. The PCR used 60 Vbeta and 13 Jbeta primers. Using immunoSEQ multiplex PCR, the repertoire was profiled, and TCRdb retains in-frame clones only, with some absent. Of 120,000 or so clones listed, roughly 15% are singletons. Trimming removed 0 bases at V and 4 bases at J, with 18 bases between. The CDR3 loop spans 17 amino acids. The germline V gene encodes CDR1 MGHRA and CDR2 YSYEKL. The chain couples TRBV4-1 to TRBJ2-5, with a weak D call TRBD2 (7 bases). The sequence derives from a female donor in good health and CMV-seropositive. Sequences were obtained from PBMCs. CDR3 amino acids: CASSQDGVGGPSETQYF. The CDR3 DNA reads TGCGCCAGCAGCCAAGATGGGGTGGGGGGGCCATCAGAGACCCAGTACTTC.